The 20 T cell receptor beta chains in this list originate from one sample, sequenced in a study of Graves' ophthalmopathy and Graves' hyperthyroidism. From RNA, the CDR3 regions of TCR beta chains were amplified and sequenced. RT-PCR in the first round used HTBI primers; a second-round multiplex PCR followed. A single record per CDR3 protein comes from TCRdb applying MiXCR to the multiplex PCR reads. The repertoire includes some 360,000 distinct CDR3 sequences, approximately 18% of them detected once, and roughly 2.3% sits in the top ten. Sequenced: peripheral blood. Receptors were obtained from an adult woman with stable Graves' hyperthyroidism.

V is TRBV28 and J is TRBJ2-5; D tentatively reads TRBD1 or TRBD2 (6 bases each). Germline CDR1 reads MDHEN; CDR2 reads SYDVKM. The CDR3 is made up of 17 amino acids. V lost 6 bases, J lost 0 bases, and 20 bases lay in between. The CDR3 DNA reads TGTGCCAGCAGCCAAGAGGGGGGCATAGCGGACCAAGAGACCCAGTACTTC. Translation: CASSQEGGIADQETQYF.

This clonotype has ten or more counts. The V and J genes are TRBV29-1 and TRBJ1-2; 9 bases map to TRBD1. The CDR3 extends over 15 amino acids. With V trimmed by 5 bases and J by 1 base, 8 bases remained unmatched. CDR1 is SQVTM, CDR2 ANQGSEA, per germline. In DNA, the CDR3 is TGCAGCGTTTGGACAGGGGACTACCTTAACTATGGCTACACCTTC. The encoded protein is CSVWTGDYLNYGYTF. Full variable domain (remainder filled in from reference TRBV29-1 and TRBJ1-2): SAVISQKPSRDICQRGTSLTIQCQVDSQVTMMFWYRQQPGQSLTLIATANQGSEATYESGFVIDKFPISRPNLTFSTLTVSNMSPEDSSIYLCSVWTGDYLNYGYTFGSGTRLTVV.

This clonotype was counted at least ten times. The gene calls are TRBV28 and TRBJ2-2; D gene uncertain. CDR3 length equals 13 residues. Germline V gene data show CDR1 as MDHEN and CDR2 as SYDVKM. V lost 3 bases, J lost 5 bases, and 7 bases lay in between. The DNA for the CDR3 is TGTGCCAGCAGTTTCCCGACTACCGGGGAGCTGTTTTTT. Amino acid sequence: CASSFPTTGELFF.

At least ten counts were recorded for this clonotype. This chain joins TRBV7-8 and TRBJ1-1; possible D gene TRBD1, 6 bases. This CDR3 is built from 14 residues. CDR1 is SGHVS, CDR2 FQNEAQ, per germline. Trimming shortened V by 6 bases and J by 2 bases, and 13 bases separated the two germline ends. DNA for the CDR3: TGTGCCAGCAGGCGGGGGCGAAGAAACACTGAAGCTTTCTTT. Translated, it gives CASRRGRRNTEAFF.

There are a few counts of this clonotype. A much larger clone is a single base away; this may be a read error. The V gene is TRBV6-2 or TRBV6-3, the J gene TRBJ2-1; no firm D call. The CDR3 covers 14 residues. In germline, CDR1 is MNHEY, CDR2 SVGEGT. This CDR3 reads CASRKDDWLDEKFF. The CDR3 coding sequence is TGTGCCAGCAGAAAGGATGACTGGTTGGATGAGAAGTTCTTC.

The CDR3 here is CSARGTDRAEQYF. CDR3 DNA: TGCAGTGCTAGGGGGACCGACAGGGCCGAGCAGTACTTC. The chain couples TRBV20-1 to TRBJ2-7; TRBD1 matches at 7 bases. V lost 3 bases, J lost 6 bases, and 8 bases stayed unmatched. Germline CDR1 and CDR2: DFQATT and SNEGSKA (reference sequence). The CDR3 has 13 amino acids.

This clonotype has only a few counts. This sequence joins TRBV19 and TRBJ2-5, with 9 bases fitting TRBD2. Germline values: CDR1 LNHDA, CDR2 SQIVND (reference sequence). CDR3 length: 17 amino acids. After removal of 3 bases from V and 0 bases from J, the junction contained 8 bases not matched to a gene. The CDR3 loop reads CASSMGRGRAYQETQYF. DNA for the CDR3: TGTGCCAGTAGTATGGGGCGCGGGAGGGCTTACCAAGAGACCCAGTACTTC.

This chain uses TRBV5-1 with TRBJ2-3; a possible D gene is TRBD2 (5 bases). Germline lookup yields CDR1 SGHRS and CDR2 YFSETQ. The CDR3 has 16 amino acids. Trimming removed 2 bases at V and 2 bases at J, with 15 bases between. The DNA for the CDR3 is TGCGCCAGCAGCTTTGGGGAGCGTAGATTCACAGATACGCAGTATTTT. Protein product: CASSFGERRFTDTQYF.

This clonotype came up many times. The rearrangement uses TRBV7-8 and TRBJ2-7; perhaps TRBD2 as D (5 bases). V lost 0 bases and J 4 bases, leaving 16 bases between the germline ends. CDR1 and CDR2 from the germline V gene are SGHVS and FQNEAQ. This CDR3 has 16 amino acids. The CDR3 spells CASSLANRNGVYEQYF. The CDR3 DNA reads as TGTGCCAGCAGCTTAGCTAACAGAAACGGGGTTTACGAGCAGTACTTC.

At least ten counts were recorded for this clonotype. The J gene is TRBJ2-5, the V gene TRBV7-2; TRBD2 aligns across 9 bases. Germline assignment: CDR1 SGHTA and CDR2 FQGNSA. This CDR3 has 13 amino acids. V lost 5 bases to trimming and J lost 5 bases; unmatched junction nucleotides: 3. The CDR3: CASSSSGSETQYF. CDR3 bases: TGTGCCAGCAGCAGTAGCGGGAGCGAGACCCAGTACTTC.

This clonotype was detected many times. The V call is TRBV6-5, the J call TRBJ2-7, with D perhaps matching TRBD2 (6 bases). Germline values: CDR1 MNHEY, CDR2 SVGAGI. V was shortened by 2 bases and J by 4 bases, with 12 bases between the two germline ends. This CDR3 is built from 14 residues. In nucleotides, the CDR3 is TGTGCCAGCAGTTACGGGGGGACCGAGTACGAGCAGTACTTC. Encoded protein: CASSYGGTEYEQYF.

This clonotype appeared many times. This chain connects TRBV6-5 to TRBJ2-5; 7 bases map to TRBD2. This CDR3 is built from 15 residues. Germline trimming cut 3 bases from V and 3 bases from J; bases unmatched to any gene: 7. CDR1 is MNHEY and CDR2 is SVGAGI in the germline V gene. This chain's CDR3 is CASSYLSGTKETQYF. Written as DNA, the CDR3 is TGTGCCAGCAGTTATCTAAGCGGGACTAAAGAGACCCAGTACTTC.

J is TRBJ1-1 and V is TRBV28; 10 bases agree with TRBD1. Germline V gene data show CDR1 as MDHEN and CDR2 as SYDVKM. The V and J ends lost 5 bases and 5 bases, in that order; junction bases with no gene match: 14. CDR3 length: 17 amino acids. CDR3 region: CASSPLGDRGWYTEAFF. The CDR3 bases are TGTGCCAGCAGTCCCCTGGGGGACAGGGGTTGGTATACTGAAGCTTTCTTT.

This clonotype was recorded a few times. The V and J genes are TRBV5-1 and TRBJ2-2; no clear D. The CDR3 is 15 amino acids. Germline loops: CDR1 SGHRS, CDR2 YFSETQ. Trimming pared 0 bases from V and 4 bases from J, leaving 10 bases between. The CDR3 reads CASSLVAARTGELFF. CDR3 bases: TGCGCCAGCAGCTTGGTGGCTGCACGCACCGGGGAGCTGTTTTTT.

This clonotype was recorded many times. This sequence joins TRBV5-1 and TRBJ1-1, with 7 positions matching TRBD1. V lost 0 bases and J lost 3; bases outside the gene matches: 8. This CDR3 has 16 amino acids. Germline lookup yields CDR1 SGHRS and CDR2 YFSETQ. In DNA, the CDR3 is TGCGCCAGCAGCTTGGGGGACAGTATATCGGACACTGAAGCTTTCTTT. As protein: CASSLGDSISDTEAFF.

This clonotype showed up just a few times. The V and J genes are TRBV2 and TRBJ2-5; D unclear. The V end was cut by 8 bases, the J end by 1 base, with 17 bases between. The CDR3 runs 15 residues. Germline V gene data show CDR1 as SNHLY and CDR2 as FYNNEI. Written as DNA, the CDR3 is TGTGCCAGCCTATCTCCAAGGGCCCTCCAAGAGACCCAGTACTTC. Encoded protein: CASLSPRALQETQYF.

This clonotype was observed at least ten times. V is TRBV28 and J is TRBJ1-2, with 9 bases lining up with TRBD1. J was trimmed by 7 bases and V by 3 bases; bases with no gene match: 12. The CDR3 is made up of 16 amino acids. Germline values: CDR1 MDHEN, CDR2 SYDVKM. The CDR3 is CASSLRIVGQGAGYTF. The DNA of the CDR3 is TGTGCCAGCAGTTTGCGTATTGTGGGACAGGGTGCTGGCTACACCTTC.

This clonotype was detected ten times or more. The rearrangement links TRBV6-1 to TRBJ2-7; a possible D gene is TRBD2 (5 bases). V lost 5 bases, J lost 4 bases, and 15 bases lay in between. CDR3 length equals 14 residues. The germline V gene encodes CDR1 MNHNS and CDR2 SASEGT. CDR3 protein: CASSPYISEYEQYF. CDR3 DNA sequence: TGTGCCAGCAGTCCATACATTAGCGAGTACGAGCAGTACTTC.

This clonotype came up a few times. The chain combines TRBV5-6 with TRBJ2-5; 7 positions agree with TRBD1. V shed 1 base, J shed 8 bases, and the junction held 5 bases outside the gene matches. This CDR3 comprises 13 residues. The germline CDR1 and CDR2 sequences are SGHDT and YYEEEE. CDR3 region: CASSLWDRLTQYF. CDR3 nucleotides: TGTGCCAGCAGCTTGTGGGACAGACTCACCCAGTACTTC.

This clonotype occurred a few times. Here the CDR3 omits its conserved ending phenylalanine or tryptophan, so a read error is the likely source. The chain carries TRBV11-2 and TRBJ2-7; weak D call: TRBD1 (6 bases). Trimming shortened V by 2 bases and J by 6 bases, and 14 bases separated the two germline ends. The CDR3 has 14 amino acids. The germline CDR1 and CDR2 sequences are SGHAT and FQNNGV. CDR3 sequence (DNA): TGTGCCAGCAGCTTATTACAGGGAGTTGGCGAGCAGTACTCC. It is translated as CASSLLQGVGEQYS.